This TCR beta chain was recovered during a study of OX40 agonist ivuxolimab in advanced cancers. Study-level findings and limits: Which antigen the expanded peripheral T cells recognized is unknown.

Remarks on this clone: The target antigen is unknown.

TCRdb's table, derived via immunoSEQ multiplex PCR, lists solely in-frame clones and lacks some. The sample has 51,000 or so clones; 70% to 80% are singletons. J was trimmed by 6 bases and V by 0 bases; bases with no gene match: 9. CDR1 is KGHSH, CDR2 LQKENI, per germline. There are 16 residues in the CDR3. The clonotype comes from an adult with an advanced solid tumor such as melanoma, head and neck, liver or kidney cancer. Material: CD4+ or CD8+ T cells sorted from blood, obtained in a trial of the OX40 agonist ivuxolimab. V is TRBV18 and J is TRBJ2-3, with 7 bases that match TRBD2. The CDR3 DNA follows: TGTGCCAGCTCACCACCGAGCGGGACGGTGGTGGATACGCAGTATTTT. It codes for CASSPPSGTVVDTQYF.